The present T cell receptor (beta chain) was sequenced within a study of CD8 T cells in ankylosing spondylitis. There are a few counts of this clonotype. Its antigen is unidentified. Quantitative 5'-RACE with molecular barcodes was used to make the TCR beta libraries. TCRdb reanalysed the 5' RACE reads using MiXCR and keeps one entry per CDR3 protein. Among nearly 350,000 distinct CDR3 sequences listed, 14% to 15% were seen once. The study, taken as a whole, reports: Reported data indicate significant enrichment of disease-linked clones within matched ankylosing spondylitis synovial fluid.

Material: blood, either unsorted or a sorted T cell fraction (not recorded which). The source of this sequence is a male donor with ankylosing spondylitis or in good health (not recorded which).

In nucleotides, the CDR3 is TGTGCCAGCAGCTTTTCGAGCGGTAACACCGGGGAGCTGTTTTTT. Protein product: CASSFSSGNTGELFF. This chain connects TRBV11-2 to TRBJ2-2, with TRBD2 as a possible D gene (5 bases). Germline CDR1 and CDR2: SGHAT and FQNNGV. There are 15 residues in the CDR3. Trimming stripped 3 bases from V and 2 bases from J, with 10 bases between.